The 22 T cell receptor beta chains reported below all come from one sample, sequenced in a study of shared clonotypes between healthy human individuals (dated by TCRdb to 2020 to 2022). The library was produced with the immunoSEQ multiplex PCR assay. In TCRdb, the immuneACCESS table is reduced to in-frame sequences with V and J assigned. These tables do not hold every clone; where another copy was compared, an unresolved V gene accounts for under half, and the others remain unexplained. The sample profile shows about 1 million clones; around 76% of them were found once. Clones ranked in the top ten supply roughly 1.4% of the sample. Sequenced input: memory CD4+ T cells sorted from blood. Sample cell subset or site, as interpreted from the label and publication: CD45RA-negative fraction. The receptors here all came from a man aged 18 to 30 in good health.

This clone was recorded many times. The V gene is TRBV7-9, the J gene TRBJ2-7, with 7 bases matching TRBD1. CDR3 length: 15 residues. J gave up 1 base and V 5 bases, and 8 bases lay outside the gene matches. Germline V lookup: CDR1 SEHNR, CDR2 FQNEAQ (reference sequence). The CDR3 spells CASSPRGQKSYEQYF. The CDR3 region has the DNA TGTGCCAGCAGCCCCAGGGGACAGAAATCCTACGAGCAGTACTTC.

This clone was counted once. This chain connects TRBV6-5 to TRBJ2-7, with 8 bases fitting TRBD2. V lost 6 bases and J lost 0; bases outside the gene matches: 7. The CDR3 is 15 amino acids. The V gene's germline CDR1 is MNHEY and CDR2 SVGAGI. CDR3 DNA: TGTGCCAGCAGGCGAGCGGGAGTTTCCTCCTACGAGCAGTACTTC. This codes for CASRRAGVSSYEQYF.

As to this clone: Other DNA variants within this sample encode the same CDR3. The V gene is TRBV7-2, the J gene TRBJ2-5; D may be TRBD1 (5 bases). Trimming stripped 3 bases from V and 2 bases from J, with 7 bases between. The CDR3 consists of 13 residues. Germline V gene sequence: CDR1 SGHTA, CDR2 FQGNSA. This CDR3 is CASSLGPQETQYF. CDR3 coding DNA: TGTGCCAGCAGCTTGGGGCCTCAAGAGACCCAGTACTTC.

This chain links TRBV6-4 with TRBJ2-1; TRBD2 might be the D (6 bases). Trimming removed 6 bases from V and 6 bases from J, with 12 bases in between. The germline gives CDR1 MRHNA, CDR2 SNTAGT. The CDR3 is made up of 13 amino acids. DNA for the CDR3: TGTGCCAGCAGCCGGGACTTTTTCAATGAGCAGTTCTTC. It codes for CASSRDFFNEQFF.

The V gene is TRBV4-3, the J gene TRBJ2-7; 9 positions match TRBD1. Germline CDR1 reads LGHNA; CDR2 reads YSLEER. Unmatched junction bases numbered 8, after V lost 0 bases and J lost 5 bases. This CDR3 region has 16 residues. Here the CDR3 DNA reads TGCGCCAGCAGCCAAGATGCGGGACAGGGTCTCAACGAGCAGTACTTC. This translates into CASSQDAGQGLNEQYF.

Details on this clone: Other DNA sequences in the same sample also yield this CDR3. This rearrangement joins TRBV5-6 to TRBJ1-5, with TRBD1 matching over 7 bases. Germline CDR1 and CDR2: SGHDT and YYEEEE. CDR3 length: 17 amino acids. V shed 0 bases, J shed 0 bases, and the junction held 6 bases outside the gene matches. The DNA for the CDR3 is TGTGCCAGCAGCTTGGCGGGACAGCCCTATAGCAATCAGCCCCAGCATTTT. It encodes CASSLAGQPYSNQPQHF.

The rearrangement uses TRBV4-1 and TRBJ1-2; D unclear. Germline V lookup: CDR1 MGHRA, CDR2 YSYEKL. Deletions cut 0 bases from V and 4 bases from J, with 9 bases between. This CDR3 contains 14 residues. CDR3 amino acids: CASSQDEGFYGYTF. As DNA, the CDR3 is TGCGCCAGCAGCCAAGATGAAGGGTTCTATGGCTACACCTTC.

With respect to this clone: The same CDR3 also results from other DNA sequences found in this sample. The CDR3 is CASSLLGGSSYEQYF. The CDR3 DNA reads as TGTGCCAGCAGTTTATTGGGGGGGAGCTCCTACGAGCAGTACTTC. The chain carries TRBV27 and TRBJ2-7; 7 bases fit TRBD2. Germline values: CDR1 MNHEY, CDR2 SMNVEV (reference sequence). The CDR3 length is 15 residues. Losses at the gene ends were 1 base for V and 0 bases for J; bases not matched to a gene: 3.

This clone was observed once. This chain links TRBV6-5 with TRBJ2-5, with D unclear. The DNA end is a closer match to TRBJ2-7, so the J assignment may be wrong. The CDR3 covers 14 residues. Germline CDR1 MNHEY, CDR2 SVGAGI. CDR3 coding DNA: TGTGCCAGCACGACGGAACTCCTCTCCTACGAGCAGTACTTC. Translated: CASTTELLSYEQYF.

This clone was detected many times. This chain joins TRBV2 and TRBJ2-1; possible D gene TRBD2, 5 bases. Germline V gene lookup returns CDR1 SNHLY and CDR2 FYNNEI. The V gene lost 5 bases and the J gene lost 8 bases, with 10 bases spanning the gap. The CDR3 totals 12 residues. The CDR3 nucleotides are TGTGCCAGCAGTATAGCGTTGGATGAGCAGTTCTTC. It specifies CASSIALDEQFF.

The rearrangement links TRBV13 to TRBJ1-1; D is perhaps TRBD1 (5 bases). CDR3 length: 18 amino acids. The V gene's germline CDR1 is PRHDT and CDR2 FYEKMQ (reference sequence). Trimming pared 0 bases from V and 4 bases from J, leaving 21 bases between. The CDR3 DNA sequence: TGTGCCAGCAGCTTAGGGGTAGGGTTTGGAGGGGTGGGCACTGAAGCTTTCTTT. As protein: CASSLGVGFGGVGTEAFF.

The CDR3 loop reads CASSLATSGIFYEQYF. In DNA form, the CDR3 reads TGTGCCAGCAGCTTAGCGACTAGCGGGATTTTTTACGAGCAGTACTTC. The genes are TRBV7-2 and TRBJ2-7; 11 nucleotides agree with TRBD2. Unmatched junction bases numbered 5, after V lost 0 bases and J lost 4 bases. CDR1 and CDR2 (germline): SGHTA, FQGNSA. The CDR3 runs 16 residues.

This clone came up once. The chain recombines TRBV19 with TRBJ2-2; 7 nucleotides match TRBD2. The CDR3 spans 16 residues. Germline V gene lookup returns CDR1 LNHDA and CDR2 SQIVND (reference sequence). V shed 3 bases, J shed 0 bases, and the junction held 4 bases outside the gene matches. In DNA form, the CDR3 reads TGTGCCAGTAGTATGGGGGGGTTCGCGAACACCGGGGAGCTGTTTTTT. This codes for CASSMGGFANTGELFF.

J is TRBJ2-6 and V is TRBV5-1; TRBD2 is a possible D gene (6 bases). The ends were cut back, 4 bases at V and 0 bases at J, with 14 bases in the middle. The length of the CDR3 is 17 residues. Germline V gene data show CDR1 as SGHRS and CDR2 as YFSETQ. CDR3 region: CASSGAGSRSGANVLTF. The CDR3 DNA follows: TGCGCCAGCAGCGGGGCCGGGAGCCGCTCTGGGGCCAACGTCCTGACTTTC. Drawing the rest from reference TRBV5-1 and TRBJ2-6, the complete variable domain is KAGVTQTPRYLIKTRGQQVTLSCSPISGHRSVSWYQQTPGQGLQFLFEYFSETQRNKGNFPGRFSGRQFSNSRSEMNVSTLELGDSALYLCASSGAGSRSGANVLTFGAGSRLTVL.

The chain couples TRBV6-5 to TRBJ1-1; 8 bases match TRBD1. The V and J ends lost 5 bases and 3 bases, in that order; junction bases with no gene match: 8. The CDR3 is 15 residues long. Germline V gives CDR1 MNHEY, CDR2 SVGAGI. The CDR3 sequence: CASSHRGGYYTEAFF. The CDR3 region has the DNA TGTGCCAGCAGTCACAGGGGGGGTTACTACACTGAAGCTTTCTTT.

This clone was observed a few times. The V and J genes are TRBV5-1 and TRBJ1-1; 10 nucleotides align to TRBD1. Germline lookup yields CDR1 SGHRS and CDR2 YFSETQ. The CDR3 totals 13 residues. J gave up 8 bases and V 4 bases, and 5 bases lay outside the gene matches. DNA for the CDR3: TGCGCCAGCAGCCCGGGACAGGGGCGAGAAGCTTTCTTT. Residues: CASSPGQGREAFF.

The J gene is TRBJ1-2, the V gene TRBV7-2; D might be TRBD1 (6 bases). This CDR3 region has 13 residues. The V and J ends lost 1 base and 5 bases respectively, with 8 bases between them. Per germline, CDR1 SGHTA and CDR2 FQGNSA. CDR3 sequence: CASSLVQGYGYTF. DNA of the CDR3: TGTGCCAGCAGCTTAGTACAGGGATATGGCTACACCTTC.

The chain has TRBV19 and TRBJ1-5, with 8 bases matching TRBD1. Germline V gene sequence: CDR1 LNHDA, CDR2 SQIVND (reference sequence). The ends lost 7 bases at V and 5 bases at J; junction bases unmatched: 10. The length of the CDR3 is 15 residues. The DNA of the CDR3 is TGTGCCAGTAAAGAAGGGGGACAGGTCCATCAGCCCCAGCATTTT. Protein sequence: CASKEGGQVHQPQHF.

The gene calls are TRBV18 and TRBJ2-4; D is unresolved. CDR1 is KGHSH and CDR2 is LQKENI in the germline V gene. V was pared by 0 bases and J by 1 base, with 7 bases between. This CDR3 is built from 15 residues. The CDR3: CASSPPAAAKNIQYF. Here the CDR3 DNA reads TGTGCCAGCTCACCACCGGCGGCGGCCAAAAACATTCAGTACTTC. Full variable domain (missing parts from reference TRBV18 and TRBJ2-4): NAGVMQNPRHLVRRRGQEARLRCSPMKGHSHVYWYRQLPEEGLKFMVYLQKENIIDESGMPKERFSAEFPKEGPSILRIQQVVRGDSAAYFCASSPPAAAKNIQYFGAGTRLSVL.

The sample holds a few counts of this clone. The gene calls are TRBV7-9 and TRBJ2-7; no firm D call. The length of the CDR3 is 13 residues. Germline lookup yields CDR1 SEHNR and CDR2 FQNEAQ (reference sequence). V dropped 10 bases and J dropped 5 bases, with 18 bases sitting between them. DNA of the CDR3: TGTGCCACCCTGCTGGGGTCTAAGAACGAGCAGTACTTC. It codes for CATLLGSKNEQYF.

The chain couples TRBV28 to TRBJ2-7, with 14 bases matching TRBD2. The germline V gene encodes CDR1 MDHEN and CDR2 SYDVKM. The CDR3 contains 14 residues. The ends lost 7 bases at V and 4 bases at J; junction bases unmatched: 3. The CDR3 DNA follows: TGTGCCAGCACCAGGACTAGCGGGGGGTACGAGCAGTACTTC. Translation gives CASTRTSGGYEQYF.

The chain carries TRBV28 and TRBJ1-5; D is perhaps TRBD1 (5 bases). CDR3 size: 17 residues. V gave up 3 bases and J gave up 1 base, with 16 bases separating them. The germline V gene encodes CDR1 MDHEN and CDR2 SYDVKM. The CDR3 DNA follows: TGTGCCAGCAGTTTTCTGTACCCGGGGGTGAGCAATCAGCCCCAGCATTTT. Protein: CASSFLYPGVSNQPQHF.